One and the same sample provided the 23 T cell receptor beta chains below, sequenced in a study of blood T cell repertoires in COVID-19. Produced via immunoSEQ multiplex PCR; TCRdb's table is partial and in-frame only. This repertoire shows 97,000 or so clones, around 81% found once; its top ten account for around 4%. Sequencing was done on a sample of peripheral blood. The receptors here all came from a man between 60 and 75 years old with acute or convalescent COVID-19.

The V call is TRBV29-1, the J call TRBJ1-5, with TRBD1 identical over 7 bases. Germline trimming cut 4 bases from V and 5 bases from J; bases unmatched to any gene: 5. This CDR3 comprises 13 residues. Germline assignment: CDR1 SQVTM and CDR2 ANQGSEA. CDR3 residues: CSVAVGQDQPQHF. The CDR3 DNA is TGCAGCGTTGCGGTAGGACAGGATCAGCCCCAGCATTTT.

The chain carries TRBV7-2 and TRBJ2-2; D is possibly TRBD1 (5 bases). V lost 6 bases and J 10 bases, leaving 15 bases between the germline ends. The germline CDR1 and CDR2 sequences are SGHTA and FQGNSA. The CDR3 is 13 residues long. The CDR3 loop is CASRIRQGEELFF. DNA of the CDR3: TGTGCCAGCAGGATTAGGCAGGGTGAGGAGCTGTTTTTT.

The chain joins TRBV11-3 to TRBJ2-1; TRBD1 is a possible D gene (5 bases). The germline V gene has CDR1 SGHNT and CDR2 YENEEA. This CDR3 has 14 residues. The V end lost 1 base, the J end lost 7 bases, and 11 bases lay between the germline ends. The CDR3 DNA follows: TGTGCCAGCAGCTTAGGAGGCAGGGATAATGAGCAGTTCTTC. It specifies CASSLGGRDNEQFF.

CDR3 DNA sequence: TGTGCCAGCAGCCCTAGGACTAGCGGCAACAATGAGCAGTTCTTC. As protein: CASSPRTSGNNEQFF. This chain links TRBV5-4 with TRBJ2-1, with TRBD2 matching 10 bases. CDR1 is SGHNT and CDR2 is YYREEE in the germline V gene (reference sequence). With 4 bases clipped from V and 5 bases from J, the junction kept 6 bases outside the gene matches. The CDR3 runs 15 residues.

This sequence joins TRBV11-3 and TRBJ1-3; D remains unclear. The CDR3 length is 15 residues. Trimming took off 3 bases at V and 7 bases at J, with 16 bases between the two ends. Germline lookup yields CDR1 SGHNT and CDR2 YENEEA. CDR3 nucleotides: TGTGCCAGCAGCTTTGAGGAGGGTGCAAGGAACACCATATATTTT. It specifies CASSFEEGARNTIYF. Supplemented by reference TRBV11-3 and TRBJ1-3, the full variable domain reads EAGVVQSPRYKIIEKKQPVAFWCNPISGHNTLYWYLQNLGQGPELLIRYENEEAVDDSQLPKDRFSAERLKGVDSTLKIQPAELGDSAVYLCASSFEEGARNTIYFGEGSWLTVV.

As concerns this clone: Other DNA sequences in this specimen translate into the identical CDR3. The rearrangement uses TRBV5-1 and TRBJ1-4; unclear D gene. In germline, CDR1 is SGHRS, CDR2 YFSETQ. V lost 2 bases to trimming and J lost 3 bases, with 8 bases between them. The CDR3 is 14 residues long. CDR3 sequence (DNA): TGCGCCAGCAGCTTCGGCGGGTCTAATGAAAAACTGTTTTTT. It specifies CASSFGGSNEKLFF.

The J gene is TRBJ2-2, the V gene TRBV7-2; possible D gene TRBD1, 6 bases. V lost 4 bases to trimming and J lost 0 bases, with 12 bases between them. The germline CDR1 and CDR2 sequences are SGHTA and FQGNSA. This CDR3 spans 16 amino acids. The CDR3 DNA is TGTGCCAGCAGCTCGGGACACTCGGCGAACACCGGGGAGCTGTTTTTT. Encoded protein: CASSSGHSANTGELFF.

CDR3 region: CASSVAGDTQYF. CDR3 sequence (DNA): TGTGCCAGCAGCGTAGCAGGAGATACGCAGTATTTT. The chain couples TRBV9 to TRBJ2-3; unclear D gene. The CDR3 length is 12 residues. Germline V CDR1 and CDR2: SGDLS, YYNGEE. V was cut by 0 bases and J by 5 bases, with 4 bases left in between.

This chain joins TRBV10-3 and TRBJ1-4; D unclear. Looked up from germline, CDR1 is ENHRY and CDR2 is SYGVKD. Trimming removed 0 bases at V and 7 bases at J, with 12 bases between. This CDR3 is 15 amino acids long. The CDR3 is CAISESKVGSEKLFF. The CDR3 DNA reads as TGTGCCATCAGTGAGTCGAAGGTCGGGAGTGAAAAACTGTTTTTT.

This sequence joins TRBV19 and TRBJ2-3; D is perhaps TRBD1 (5 bases). Germline lookup yields CDR1 LNHDA and CDR2 SQIVND (reference sequence). The CDR3 runs to 11 residues. V lost 7 bases, J lost 5 bases, and 7 bases lay in between. The CDR3 is CASNQGDTQYF. Here the CDR3 DNA reads TGTGCCAGTAATCAGGGAGATACGCAGTATTTT.

V is TRBV10-2 and J is TRBJ2-5, with D maybe TRBD2 (6 bases). This CDR3 has 15 amino acids. V was pared by 0 bases and J by 5 bases, with 13 bases between. Germline V gene sequence: CDR1 WSHSY, CDR2 SAAADI. The CDR3 loop is CASSESPAGMETQYF. The CDR3 coding sequence is TGCGCCAGCAGTGAGTCGCCAGCGGGTATGGAGACCCAGTACTTC.

The chain recombines TRBV5-4 with TRBJ1-2; D uncertain. The germline gives CDR1 SGHNT, CDR2 YYREEE (reference sequence). Trimming shortened V by 1 base and J by 0 bases, and 13 bases separated the two germline ends. The CDR3 covers 16 residues. CDR3 sequence: CASSLREGPANYGYTF. The DNA of the CDR3 is TGTGCCAGCAGCTTGAGGGAGGGTCCAGCTAACTATGGCTACACCTTC.

This sequence joins TRBV9 and TRBJ1-1, with 9 bases identical to TRBD1. CDR1 SGDLS and CDR2 YYNGEE come from the germline V gene. The V and J ends lost 4 bases and 5 bases, in that order; junction bases with no gene match: 6. The CDR3 length is 14 residues. CDR3 loop: CASSSGTGNTEAFF. In nucleotides, the CDR3 is TGTGCCAGCAGCAGCGGGACAGGGAATACTGAAGCTTTCTTT.

This chain connects TRBV19 to TRBJ2-1, with a tentative D call TRBD1 (5 bases). Germline assignment: CDR1 LNHDA and CDR2 SQIVND (reference sequence). V was trimmed by 5 bases and J by 0 bases, leaving 5 bases between them. The CDR3 length is 13 residues. In nucleotides, the CDR3 is TGTGCCAGTAGTCAGGGCTCCTACAATGAGCAGTTCTTC. This gives the protein CASSQGSYNEQFF.

This clone showed up just once. This sequence joins TRBV9 and TRBJ1-3; D uncertain. The CDR3 length is 12 residues. Trimming pared 8 bases from V and 0 bases from J, leaving 6 bases between. CDR1 and CDR2 (germline): SGDLS, YYNGEE. In DNA form, the CDR3 reads TGTGCCAGTGGCCTCTCTGGAAACACCATATATTTT. It specifies CASGLSGNTIYF.

V and J are TRBV9 and TRBJ1-3; D might be TRBD1 (6 bases). Germline V lookup: CDR1 SGDLS, CDR2 YYNGEE. The germline V and J ends were trimmed by 3 bases and 4 bases, with 11 bases remaining between them. This CDR3 has 14 amino acids. This CDR3 reads CASSARQEGNTIYF. DNA of the CDR3: TGTGCCAGCAGCGCAAGACAGGAGGGAAACACCATATATTTT. The full variable domain, completed using reference TRBV9 and TRBJ1-3, is DSGVTQTPKHLITATGQRVTLRCSPRSGDLSVYWYQQSLDQGLQFLIQYYNGEERAKGNILERFSAQQFPDLHSELNLSSLELGDSALYFCASSARQEGNTIYFGEGSWLTVV.

V is TRBV29-1 and J is TRBJ1-3; 7 bases are a match to TRBD1. The germline V gene encodes CDR1 SQVTM and CDR2 ANQGSEA. CDR3 length: 14 residues. Losses at the gene ends were 4 bases for V and 4 bases for J; bases not matched to a gene: 7. CDR3 protein: CSVAPDRVGNTIYF. CDR3 DNA: TGCAGCGTTGCCCCCGACAGGGTAGGAAACACCATATATTTT.

The chain is built from TRBV5-1 and TRBJ2-7, with a possible D match to TRBD2 (6 bases). CDR3 length equals 15 residues. Per the germline V gene, CDR1 is SGHRS and CDR2 is YFSETQ. V was clipped by 2 bases and J by 1 base, with 13 bases between them. CDR3 region: CASSFGGASSYEQYF. The CDR3 nucleotides are TGCGCCAGCAGCTTTGGAGGGGCCTCTTCCTACGAGCAGTACTTC.

The gene calls are TRBV3-1 (or the pseudogene TRBV3-2) and TRBJ2-3; maybe TRBD2 (5 bases). From germline, CDR1 is LGHDT and CDR2 YNNKEL (reference sequence). The CDR3 sequence is 14 residues long. The V gene lost 2 bases and the J gene lost 3 bases, with 9 bases spanning the gap. The CDR3 sequence: CASSQNRGTDTQYF. The CDR3 coding sequence is TGTGCCAGCAGCCAAAATCGGGGTACAGATACGCAGTATTTT.

The table lists this clone with a count of one. This sequence joins TRBV2 and TRBJ1-6, with D tentatively TRBD1 (5 bases). The CDR3 is 14 amino acids. Per germline, CDR1 SNHLY and CDR2 FYNNEI. Trimming cost V 7 bases and J 7 bases, with 14 bases left between them. CDR3 region: CASIVDSSNSPLHF. Written as DNA, the CDR3 is TGTGCCAGCATAGTAGACAGTTCGAATTCACCCCTCCACTTT.

The chain has TRBV7-2 and TRBJ2-1; the match to TRBD1 covers 7 bases. There are 12 residues in the CDR3. Germline V gene lookup returns CDR1 SGHTA and CDR2 FQGNSA. The V and J ends lost 5 bases and 15 bases, in that order; junction bases with no gene match: 10. CDR3 residues: CASSLWDSPSFF. The CDR3 bases are TGTGCCAGCAGCCTCTGGGACAGTCCCTCGTTCTTC.

The V gene is TRBV29-1, the J gene TRBJ1-2; a possible D gene is TRBD1 (5 bases). The germline V and J ends were trimmed by 1 base and 8 bases, with 14 bases remaining between them. The CDR3 runs 13 residues. Looked up from germline, CDR1 is SQVTM and CDR2 is ANQGSEA. CDR3 nucleotide sequence: TGCAGCGTTGAAGCGCAGGGTGGCTGGGGCTACACCTTC. Encoded protein: CSVEAQGGWGYTF.

The V call is TRBV24-1, the J call TRBJ1-4, with 9 bases identical to TRBD1. CDR1 is KGHDR, CDR2 SFDVKD, per germline. This CDR3 contains 14 residues. V shed 4 bases and J 11 bases; nucleotides not matched to a gene: 7. The CDR3 nucleotides read TGTGCCACCAGTGACCCACGACAGGGGGGTAAACTGTTTTTT. This encodes CATSDPRQGGKLFF.